One sample yielded the 6 T cell receptor beta chains listed below, sequenced in a study of blood T cell repertoires in COVID-19. TCRdb's copy holds only in-frame clones and misses some; the assay was immunoSEQ multiplex PCR. The sample records 65,000 to 85,000 clones, approximately 90% being singletons. The sequenced material came from peripheral blood. The receptor source for this set is a human donor in a cohort sampled during active COVID-19.

The chain joins TRBV27 to TRBJ1-5, with D possibly matching TRBD1 (6 bases). Germline V lookup: CDR1 MNHEY, CDR2 SMNVEV (reference sequence). V shed 5 bases and J shed 5 bases, with 13 bases lying between them. The CDR3 totals 14 residues. CDR3: CASSPTGHYQPQHF. The CDR3 DNA follows: TGTGCCAGCAGTCCTACAGGGCATTATCAGCCCCAGCATTTT.

This clone was observed a handful of times. The J gene is TRBJ2-5, the V gene TRBV19, with TRBD1 identical over 11 bases. CDR3 length equals 15 residues. The germline CDR1 and CDR2 sequences are LNHDA and SQIVND (reference sequence). V lost 4 bases, J lost 1 base, and 2 bases stayed unmatched. As DNA, the CDR3 is TGTGCCAGTAGTAGGGGGACAGGGGGCCAAGAGACCCAGTACTTC. It specifies CASSRGTGGQETQYF.

This chain uses TRBV5-4 with TRBJ2-1; 8 nucleotides agree with TRBD1. Per the germline V gene, CDR1 is SGHNT and CDR2 is YYREEE (reference sequence). V dropped 1 base and J dropped 8; count of bases not matched to a gene: 8. The CDR3 contains 15 residues. CDR3 protein: CASSLSGTGGDEQFF. CDR3 coding DNA: TGTGCCAGCAGCTTGTCCGGGACAGGTGGCGATGAGCAGTTCTTC.

This chain joins TRBV19 and TRBJ2-1, with D maybe TRBD1 (6 bases). CDR3 length: 16 amino acids. Trimming left V 4 bases short and J 1 base short, with 14 bases between. The V gene's germline CDR1 is LNHDA and CDR2 SQIVND (reference sequence). The CDR3 region has the DNA TGTGCCAGTAGTACACTGGACAGCATTTCCTACAATGAGCAGTTCTTC. It yields the protein CASSTLDSISYNEQFF.

This clone was seen once. The chain is built from TRBV7-3 and TRBJ2-7, with 7 nucleotides matching TRBD1. The junction had 7 bases not matched to a gene; V was cut back by 5 bases and J by 0 bases. The CDR3 contains 15 residues. CDR1 SGHTA and CDR2 FQGTGA come from the germline V gene. The CDR3 DNA sequence: TGTGCCAGCAGCGTAGGACAGGCGTCCTCCTACGAGCAGTACTTC. Translating it yields CASSVGQASSYEQYF.

This clone was detected many times. V usage is TRBV11-2 and J usage is TRBJ1-5, with D possibly being TRBD1 (5 bases). Germline CDR1 SGHAT, CDR2 FQNNGV. V was pared by 1 base and J by 1 base, with 11 bases between. The CDR3 runs to 16 residues. Here the CDR3 reads CASSLGQGGSNQPQHF. The CDR3 DNA follows: TGTGCCAGCAGCTTAGGTCAGGGAGGGAGCAATCAGCCCCAGCATTTT.